This T cell receptor beta chain was identified in a study of blood T cells in healthy people across ages. The donors, aged about 6 to 90, were healthy Caucasians from Russia. Each donor had around 9.8 milliliters of peripheral blood drawn. Per sample, a minimum of 6 million PBMCs were isolated. The germline CDR1 and CDR2 sequences are KGHSH and LQKENI. The trim removed 3 bases at V and 7 bases at J, leaving 9 bases unmatched. This CDR3 is built from 16 residues. A sample-barcoded 5' primer and a J-beta primer mix were used in a second PCR of roughly 6 to 11 cycles. All cDNA molecules were each tagged by a template-switch adaptor with 12 random nucleotides. From the 5' RACE reads, TCRdb called clonotypes with MiXCR, one entry per CDR3 protein. Here the sample spans about 780,000 distinct CDR3 sequences, 46% being singletons. This clonotype was picked up a small number of times.

The chain recombines TRBV18 with TRBJ2-1; 10 positions agree with TRBD1. The TCR sequence derives from an elderly man in good health. Sequenced sample: blood. CDR3 sequence (DNA): TGTGCCAGCTCACCCGGGGGACAGGGGTTATCGAATGAGCAGTTCTTC. Translation: CASSPGGQGLSNEQFF.